One and the same sample provided the 3 T cell receptor beta chains below, sequenced in a study of blood T cell repertoires in COVID-19. Method: immunoSEQ multiplex PCR; TCRdb's copy keeps in-frame clones and lacks some. The sample holds 350,000 to 450,000 clones, 91% seen once. The sequenced sample was PBMCs or T cells enriched from blood (not recorded which). These receptors originate from a woman aged 40 to 50 who had been exposed to COVID-19.

The chain joins TRBV5-1 to TRBJ2-7, with D possibly TRBD2 on 6 matching bases. The CDR3 loop spans 14 amino acids. Germline V gives CDR1 SGHRS, CDR2 YFSETQ. V was pared by 4 bases and J by 7 bases, with 18 bases between. The CDR3 region has the DNA TGCGCCAGCAGCGGGGGGACTTCGCCGGGGGAGCAGTACTTC. This encodes CASSGGTSPGEQYF.

The table lists this clone with a count of one. The genes are TRBV19 and TRBJ1-2, with 8 bases fitting TRBD1. CDR3 size: 15 residues. In germline, CDR1 is LNHDA, CDR2 SQIVND (reference sequence). V lost 3 bases, J lost 4 bases, and 7 bases stayed unmatched. For the CDR3, the DNA is TGTGCCAGTAGTATTACAGGACAGGGAGTCTATGGCTACACCTTC. Protein sequence: CASSITGQGVYGYTF.

This sequence joins TRBV7-2 and TRBJ2-5; D might be TRBD2 (6 bases). The CDR3 is 12 residues long. The V gene lost 6 bases and the J gene lost 6 bases, with 11 bases spanning the gap. Germline-derived CDR1 and CDR2 are SGHTA and FQGNSA. CDR3 loop: CASSGGPKTQYF. In DNA form, the CDR3 reads TGTGCCAGCAGTGGAGGGCCCAAGACCCAGTACTTC.